A selection of T cell receptor beta chains follows, all from one sample in a study of T-cell reconstitution after alpha-beta-depleted transplantation in children. TCRdb independently ran MiXCR on the PCR reads; one entry per CDR3 protein. The table shows about 590,000 distinct CDR3 sequences, with approximately 12% occurring only once. Source: PBMCs, mostly from graft donor cells, taken 360 days after TCRalphabeta/CD19-depleted stem cell transplant. These receptors originate from a male patient between 5 and 17 years old who had a stem cell transplant for acute myeloid leukemia, so the T cells may come from the graft donor. The CDR3 runs from the conserved cysteine through the conserved F or W. Each record gives: J gene, V gene, CDR3 length, D gene, clone size, CDR3 DNA, CDR3 protein. A D gene is named only where the DNA matches it firmly. Clone size is given for some rows only: seen once, a few or many times, or a class if the clone is expanded.

j_call: TRBJ2-1
v_call: TRBV28
cdr3_length: 14
d_call: NA
clone_size: few
cdr3_nt: TGTGCCAGCAGTTTACCGGGAGACCACAATGAGCAGTTCTTC
cdr3_aa: CASSLPGDHNEQFF

j_call: TRBJ2-1
v_call: TRBV12-3/TRBV12-4
cdr3_length: 16
d_call: NA
clone_size: NA
cdr3_nt: TGTGCCAGCAGTTCCCCATTCGCAGGGTCCTACAATGAGCAGTTCTTC
cdr3_aa: CASSSPFAGSYNEQFF

j_call: TRBJ2-7
v_call: TRBV10-3
cdr3_length: 15
d_call: TRBD2
clone_size: NA
cdr3_nt: TGTGCCATCAGTGAGGGGCCTAGCGGGGGATACGAGCAGTACTTC
cdr3_aa: CAISEGPSGGYEQYF

j_call: TRBJ2-1
v_call: TRBV5-1
cdr3_length: 19
d_call: NA
clone_size: NA
cdr3_nt: TGCGCCAGCAGCTTGGGCAGAAGACCTAGCCCCGAATGGCAAAGTGTTCTCCTCTTC
cdr3_aa: CASSLGRRPSPEWQSVLLF

j_call: TRBJ2-3
v_call: TRBV20-1
cdr3_length: 13
d_call: NA
clone_size: NA
cdr3_nt: TGCAGTGCCTACCACGGGGCGACAGATACGCAGTATTTT
cdr3_aa: CSAYHGATDTQYF

j_call: TRBJ2-2
v_call: TRBV10-3
cdr3_length: 16
d_call: TRBD2
clone_size: few
cdr3_nt: TGTGCCATCAGTCCCTTAGCGGGAGGGCCTTCCGGGGAGCTGTTTTTT
cdr3_aa: CAISPLAGGPSGELFF

j_call: TRBJ2-3
v_call: TRBV18
cdr3_length: 14
d_call: NA
clone_size: few
cdr3_nt: TGTGCCAGCTCACCATTTGCGGGGATAGATACGCAGTATTTT
cdr3_aa: CASSPFAGIDTQYF

j_call: TRBJ2-1
v_call: TRBV3-1
cdr3_length: 17
d_call: NA
clone_size: few
cdr3_nt: TGTGCCAGCAGCCAAGAAAGCCGGACTAATCCCTACAATGAGCAGTTCTTC
cdr3_aa: CASSQESRTNPYNEQFF

j_call: TRBJ2-5
v_call: TRBV7-9
cdr3_length: 14
d_call: TRBD2
clone_size: many
cdr3_nt: TGTGCCAGCGTAACTAGCGAGTTCCAAGAGACCCAGTACTTC
cdr3_aa: CASVTSEFQETQYF

j_call: TRBJ2-3
v_call: TRBV5-1
cdr3_length: 15
d_call: TRBD2
clone_size: few
cdr3_nt: TGCGCCAGCAGCCCCGATTTAGCGGGAGGAGATACGCAGTATTTT
cdr3_aa: CASSPDLAGGDTQYF

j_call: TRBJ2-3
v_call: TRBV10-2
cdr3_length: 17
d_call: TRBD2
clone_size: few
cdr3_nt: TGCGCCAGCAGTCGAGGGACTAGCGGGAGAAACGCAGATACGCAGTATTTT
cdr3_aa: CASSRGTSGRNADTQYF

j_call: TRBJ2-7
v_call: TRBV10-3
cdr3_length: 17
d_call: NA
clone_size: NA
cdr3_nt: TGTGCCATCAGTGACGGCGCGGCCGTCAGGAGCTCCTACGAGCAGTACTTC
cdr3_aa: CAISDGAAVRSSYEQYF

j_call: TRBJ1-1
v_call: TRBV20-1
cdr3_length: 13
d_call: NA
clone_size: few
cdr3_nt: TGCAGTGGCAATCCCAGTCCGGACACTGAAGCTTTCTTT
cdr3_aa: CSGNPSPDTEAFF

j_call: TRBJ2-3
v_call: TRBV28
cdr3_length: 14
d_call: NA
clone_size: NA
cdr3_nt: TGTGCCAGCAGTTCGGACCCGGACGCAGATACGCAGTATTTT
cdr3_aa: CASSSDPDADTQYF

j_call: TRBJ2-7
v_call: TRBV7-9
cdr3_length: 16
d_call: NA
clone_size: few
cdr3_nt: TGTGCCAGCAGCCGGAGTAGCGGATTTATCGCCTACGAGCAGTACTTC
cdr3_aa: CASSRSSGFIAYEQYF

j_call: TRBJ2-3
v_call: TRBV20-1
cdr3_length: 17
d_call: TRBD2
clone_size: many
cdr3_nt: TGCAGTGCTAGTGGGCTAGCGGGAGTAATGAGAGCAGATACGCAGTATTTT
cdr3_aa: CSASGLAGVMRADTQYF

j_call: TRBJ2-1
v_call: TRBV27
cdr3_length: 19
d_call: TRBD2
clone_size: few
cdr3_nt: TGTGCCAGCAGTTTAAGGACTAGAAGGGGCATCAGCTCCTACAATGAGCAGTTCTTC
cdr3_aa: CASSLRTRRGISSYNEQFF

j_call: TRBJ2-2
v_call: TRBV28
cdr3_length: 13
d_call: NA
clone_size: many
cdr3_nt: TGTGCCAGCAGTTTACGGGGATTCGGGGAGCTGTTTTTT
cdr3_aa: CASSLRGFGELFF

j_call: TRBJ1-1
v_call: TRBV2
cdr3_length: 15
d_call: TRBD1
clone_size: once
cdr3_nt: TGTGCCAGCAGGGTTATGGGACAGGGGATCCCTGAAGCTTTCTTT
cdr3_aa: CASRVMGQGIPEAFF

j_call: TRBJ2-5
v_call: TRBV28
cdr3_length: 17
d_call: NA
clone_size: many
cdr3_nt: TGTGCCAGCAGTGCGCAACGTAGGGGGGACCTACAAGAGACCCAGTACTTC
cdr3_aa: CASSAQRRGDLQETQYF

j_call: TRBJ2-5
v_call: TRBV29-1
cdr3_length: 14
d_call: NA
clone_size: many
cdr3_nt: TGCAGCATCAAAGGGGGTCAGTACCAAGAGACCCAGTACTTC
cdr3_aa: CSIKGGQYQETQYF

j_call: TRBJ2-3
v_call: TRBV20-1
cdr3_length: 15
d_call: TRBD1
clone_size: NA
cdr3_nt: TGCAGTGCTACACCGACGGGACAGCGCACAGATACGCAGTATTTT
cdr3_aa: CSATPTGQRTDTQYF

j_call: TRBJ1-1
v_call: TRBV5-1
cdr3_length: 17
d_call: TRBD1
clone_size: many
cdr3_nt: TGCGCCAGCAGGGCAGGGACAGGGGGCGCTGAAAACACTGAAGCTTTCTTT
cdr3_aa: CASRAGTGGAENTEAFF

j_call: TRBJ2-1
v_call: TRBV20-1
cdr3_length: 11
d_call: TRBD2
clone_size: few
cdr3_nt: TGCAGTGCGGATCTAGCGGGTGAGCAGTTCTTC
cdr3_aa: CSADLAGEQFF

j_call: TRBJ2-3
v_call: TRBV4-3
cdr3_length: 17
d_call: NA
clone_size: many
cdr3_nt: TGCGCCAGCAGCCAAGGCGTATTAGCGGCCCGCACAGATACGCAGTATTTT
cdr3_aa: CASSQGVLAARTDTQYF

j_call: TRBJ2-3
v_call: TRBV7-2
cdr3_length: 14
d_call: NA
clone_size: NA
cdr3_nt: TGTGCCAGCAGCTTATTACGCAGATCAGATACGCAGTATTTT
cdr3_aa: CASSLLRRSDTQYF

j_call: TRBJ2-1
v_call: TRBV29-1
cdr3_length: 15
d_call: TRBD2
clone_size: few
cdr3_nt: TGCAGCGTTGGGGGTTCTCTAGCGGGAAACAATGAGCAGTTCTTC
cdr3_aa: CSVGGSLAGNNEQFF

j_call: TRBJ2-7
v_call: TRBV5-1
cdr3_length: 15
d_call: TRBD1
clone_size: many
cdr3_nt: TGCGCCAGCAGCCCAGGGACAGGGAGCTCCTACGAGCAGTACTTC
cdr3_aa: CASSPGTGSSYEQYF

j_call: TRBJ2-7
v_call: TRBV28
cdr3_length: 14
d_call: NA
clone_size: NA
cdr3_nt: TGTGCCAGCAGTTTTTGGGGGTCACCCTACGAGCAGTACTTC
cdr3_aa: CASSFWGSPYEQYF

j_call: TRBJ2-2
v_call: TRBV20-1
cdr3_length: 13
d_call: NA
clone_size: NA
cdr3_nt: TGCAGTGCTAGTCAGGAAGCAACCGGGGAGCTGTTTTTT
cdr3_aa: CSASQEATGELFF

j_call: TRBJ2-3
v_call: TRBV12-3/TRBV12-4
cdr3_length: 17
d_call: TRBD2
clone_size: NA
cdr3_nt: TGTGCCAGCAGTTTCCTTTCCGTCGGGGGGAGCACAGATACGCAGTATTTT
cdr3_aa: CASSFLSVGGSTDTQYF

j_call: TRBJ1-4
v_call: TRBV6-5
cdr3_length: 16
d_call: NA
clone_size: NA
cdr3_nt: TGTGCCAGCAGTTACTCGGGGACCTTGCTGGAGGAAAAACTGTTTTTT
cdr3_aa: CASSYSGTLLEEKLFF

j_call: TRBJ2-2
v_call: TRBV27
cdr3_length: 17
d_call: TRBD2
clone_size: many
cdr3_nt: TGTGCCAGCAGCTCCCTCGCGGGACTATCCTACACCGGGGAGCTGTTTTTT
cdr3_aa: CASSSLAGLSYTGELFF

j_call: TRBJ2-7
v_call: TRBV6-2/TRBV6-3
cdr3_length: 14
d_call: NA
clone_size: few
cdr3_nt: TGTGCCAGCAGCCCAGGCGGAGGGCCCTACGAGCAGTACTTC
cdr3_aa: CASSPGGGPYEQYF

j_call: TRBJ2-1
v_call: TRBV29-1
cdr3_length: 10
d_call: NA
clone_size: few
cdr3_nt: TGCAGCGTTGCCGGGCGTGAGCAGTTCTTC
cdr3_aa: CSVAGREQFF